The entry that follows covers one TCR beta chain sequence. The source of the sample is a study of patients and donors after allogeneic stem cell transplantation. The CDR3 is 16 residues long. Germline lookup yields CDR1 SNHLY and CDR2 FYNNEI. The V gene end was trimmed by 6 bases and the J gene end by 2 bases; junction bases not matched to a gene: 1. TCRdb re-analysed the RT-PCR reads in MiXCR, keeping a single row per CDR3 protein. Here the sample spans roughly 940,000 distinct CDR3 sequences, roughly 18% being singletons. The sample was blood, either unsorted or a sorted T cell fraction (not recorded which). The V gene is TRBV2, the J gene TRBJ2-1, with 16 bases fitting TRBD2. This TCR derives from a human donor who was either an allogeneic HSCT recipient or a stem cell or donor lymphocyte infusion donor (not recorded which). It is not recorded whose cells these are; they may come from a transplant donor. The CDR3 nucleotides read TGTGCCAGCAGGGGACTAGCGGGAGGGACCTACAATGAGCAGTTCTTC. Translated: CASRGLAGGTYNEQFF.